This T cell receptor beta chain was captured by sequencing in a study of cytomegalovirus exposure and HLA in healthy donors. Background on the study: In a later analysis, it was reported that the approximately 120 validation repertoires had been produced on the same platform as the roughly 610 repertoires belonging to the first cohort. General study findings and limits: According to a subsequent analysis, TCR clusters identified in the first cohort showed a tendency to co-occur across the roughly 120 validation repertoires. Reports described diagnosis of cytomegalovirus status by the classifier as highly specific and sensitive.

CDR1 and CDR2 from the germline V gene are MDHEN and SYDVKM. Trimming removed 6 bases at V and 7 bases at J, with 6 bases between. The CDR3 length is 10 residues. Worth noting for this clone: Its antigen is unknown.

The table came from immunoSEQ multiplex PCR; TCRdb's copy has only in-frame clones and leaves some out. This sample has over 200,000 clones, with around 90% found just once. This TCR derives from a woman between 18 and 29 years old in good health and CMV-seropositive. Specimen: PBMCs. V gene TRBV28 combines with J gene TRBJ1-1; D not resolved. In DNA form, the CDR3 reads TGTGCCAGCAGATCAGTTGAAGCTTTCTTT. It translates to CASRSVEAFF.